These T cell receptor beta chains were read from a single sample in a study of blood T cell repertoires in COVID-19. Assay used: immunoSEQ multiplex PCR; TCRdb lists only in-frame clones, some missing. Found here are approximately 200,000 clones, 86% of them singletons; the top ten hold roughly 8.7%. The sequenced material came from PBMCs or T cells enriched from blood (not recorded which). Source of these receptors: a young woman who had recovered from COVID-19. Each CDR3 is given with its conserved first and last residue.

TRBV27	15	CASSFEGAITDTQYF
TRBV5-1	15	CASSLGGTFRYEQYF
TRBV27	15	CASSSLREEENEQFF
TRBV19	14	CASSIDSANSPLHF
TRBV13	15	CASRGSDKPWYEQYF
TRBV11-2	12	CASSSTSNIQYF
TRBV5-6	16	CASSLGEGLRAGELFF
TRBV12-5	14	CASGLGTDWTEAFF
TRBV9	16	CASSGRGGRRSSPLHF
TRBV12-3/TRBV12-4	12	CASSPRSDTQYF
TRBV21-1	17	CASSGRDRDYSNQPQHF
TRBV3-1/TRBV3-2	14	CASSQRTVNEKLFF
TRBV6-5	12	CATQQGTDTQYF
TRBV4-1	17	CASSQGSQGGAGNTIYF
TRBV5-1	13	CASSLEIDNEQFF
TRBV2	13	CASSDRGSPEAFF
TRBV7-9	14	CASSLAVGASPLHF
TRBV4-2	17	CASSRTTGGEGNQPQHF
TRBV7-9	16	CASSLKATAMNTEAFF
TRBV13	16	CASSLGRSGGLETQYF
TRBV28	13	CASSRAGNSPLHF
TRBV5-5	18	CASSSIGTGAKGPYEQYF
TRBV5-1	18	CASSSARGLAGVPDTQYF
TRBV5-1	15	CASSLGGQGQETQYF
TRBV11-2	16	CASSPPDRGLTGELFF
TRBV21-1	17	CASSKIPPGQGNTEAFF
TRBV28	16	CASSFSLAGSTDTQYF
TRBV14	15	CASSQAGGSTDTQYF
TRBV7-9	15	CASSLGAAFTGELFF
TRBV28	15	CASSTRLAATDTQYF
TRBV10-1	14	CASSELLAGHEQFF
TRBV3-1/TRBV3-2	16	CASSQGTGDRLHEAFF
TRBV28	14	CASSFRLLNEKLFF
TRBV28	12	CASSLLYNEQFF
TRBV2	16	CASRPEMDRGNSPLHF
TRBV27	12	CASSLYGYGYTF
TRBV5-1	18	CASSPDAADYSGANVLTF
TRBV12-3/TRBV12-4	13	CASSFPSYNEQFF
TRBV11-2	15	CASSLSGTTTDTQYF
TRBV11-2	15	CASSIDSFGANVLTF
TRBV4-1	13	CASSQGQGLEAFF
TRBV21-1	17	CASSKSSLQGAAGELFF
TRBV6-4	12	CASSGGYNEQYF
TRBV6-4	19	CASSDEGRGRECPLNEQFF
TRBV15	17	CATSRGQGFWENTEAFF
TRBV12-5	13	CASAGTGDYEQYF
TRBV6-4	14	CASSEPGQGCEQYF
TRBV5-5	16	CASSLAGGAGNQPQHF
TRBV2	15	CASTRTGGGNQPQHF
TRBV19	17	CASSIKLAGIERYEQYF
TRBV5-1	14	CASSSGVVNTEAFF
TRBV6-4	15	CASSDTQGAGNIQYF
TRBV28	19	CASSFSKRDSFYSNQPQHF
TRBV19	14	CASSIAGVSNEQFF